The T cell receptor beta chain under discussion was sequenced for a study of T cells after yellow fever vaccination. Whole-study findings and limits: Researchers report a weaker secondary response that nonetheless peaked faster, day 5 versus 15.

CDR3 length: 12 residues. CDR1 is SGHDT, CDR2 YYEEEE, per germline. Trimming cost V 2 bases and J 5 bases, with 7 bases left between them. This clonotype is classed as medium-sized. Using its own MiXCR run on the 5' RACE reads, TCRdb lists one record per CDR3 protein. This sample yields around 11,000 distinct CDR3 sequences, of which around 4.8% are seen a single time; 1.6% belongs to the top ten. The TCR originated in a man between 18 and 29 years old who received the YFV17D yellow fever vaccine. J is TRBJ1-2 and V is TRBV5-6; D call uncertain. The sample consisted of PBMCs, either bulk or a sorted T-cell subset (CD4+, CD8+, memory, or dextramer-sorted; not recorded which), taken more than 13 days after the first yellow fever vaccination. CDR3 nucleotides: TGTGCCAGCAGCTTAACCGTATATGGCTACACCTTC. Encoded protein: CASSLTVYGYTF.